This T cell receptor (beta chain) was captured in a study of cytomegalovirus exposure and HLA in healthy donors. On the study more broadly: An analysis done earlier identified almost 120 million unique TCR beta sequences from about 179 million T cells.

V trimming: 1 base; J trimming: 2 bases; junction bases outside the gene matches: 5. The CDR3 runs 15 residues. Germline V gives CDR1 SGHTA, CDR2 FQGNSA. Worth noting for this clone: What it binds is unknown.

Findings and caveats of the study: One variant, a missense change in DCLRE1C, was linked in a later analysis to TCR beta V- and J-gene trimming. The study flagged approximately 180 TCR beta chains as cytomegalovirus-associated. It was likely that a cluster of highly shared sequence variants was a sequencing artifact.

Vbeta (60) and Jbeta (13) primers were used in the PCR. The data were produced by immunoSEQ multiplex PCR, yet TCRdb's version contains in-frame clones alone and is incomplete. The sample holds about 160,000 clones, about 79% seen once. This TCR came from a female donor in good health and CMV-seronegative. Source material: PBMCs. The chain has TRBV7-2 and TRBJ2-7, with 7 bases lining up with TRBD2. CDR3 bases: TGTGCCAGCAGCTTAGATTTCGCGGGGGCCTACGAGCAGTACTTC. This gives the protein CASSLDFAGAYEQYF.